These T cell receptor beta chains were read from a single sample in a study of molecular identifiers for immune sequencing clone quantification. TCRdb redid the calling of the PCR reads with MiXCR, one entry per CDR3 protein. The sample lists roughly 100,000 distinct CDR3 sequences, under 40% seen once, with around a tenth in the top ten. The specimen was naive CD8+ T cells from blood, with Jurkat cell RNA spiked in. The source of these receptors is a human donor in good health. Some libraries in this study had Jurkat cell RNA spiked in. Each CDR3 is given with its conserved first and last residue. The order of the fields is D gene, clone size, J gene, V gene, CDR3 protein, CDR3 DNA. D genes are given only for firm matches. Clone size appears in some rows only: once, few, many, or a class for an expanded clone.

D gene: -; clone size: -; J gene: TRBJ2-1; V gene: TRBV29-1; CDR3 protein: CSVEARGHYNEQFF; CDR3 DNA: TGCAGCGTTGAGGCGCGAGGACACTACAATGAGCAGTTCTTC
D gene: -; clone size: few; J gene: TRBJ2-5; V gene: TRBV4-1; CDR3 protein: CASSQGGVWTQYF; CDR3 DNA: TGCGCCAGCAGCCAAGGGGGGGTCTGGACCCAGTACTTC
D gene: -; clone size: -; J gene: TRBJ2-7; V gene: TRBV9; CDR3 protein: CASSVATKIWGRCYEQYF; CDR3 DNA: TGTGCCAGCAGCGTAGCTACAAAGATCTGGGGACGATGCTACGAGCAGTACTTC
D gene: -; clone size: many; J gene: TRBJ1-1; V gene: TRBV13; CDR3 protein: CASSSKSNEAFF; CDR3 DNA: TGTGCCAGCAGCTCGAAATCGAATGAAGCTTTCTTT
D gene: -; clone size: few; J gene: TRBJ2-3; V gene: TRBV7-2; CDR3 protein: CASRGADTQYF; CDR3 DNA: TGTGCCAGCCGGGGCGCGGATACGCAGTATTTT
D gene: -; clone size: few; J gene: TRBJ2-1; V gene: TRBV20-1; CDR3 protein: CSVLIYNEQFF; CDR3 DNA: TGCAGTGTACTGATTTACAATGAGCAGTTCTTC
D gene: -; clone size: -; J gene: TRBJ1-1; V gene: TRBV2; CDR3 protein: CATTGYNYNTEAFF; CDR3 DNA: TGTGCGACAACAGGGTATAATTATAACACTGAAGCTTTCTTT
D gene: TRBD2; clone size: -; J gene: TRBJ2-1; V gene: TRBV4-3; CDR3 protein: CASSQEWASGAYEQFF; CDR3 DNA: TGCGCCAGCAGCCAAGAATGGGCTAGCGGGGCGTATGAGCAGTTCTTC
D gene: TRBD2; clone size: many; J gene: TRBJ2-3; V gene: TRBV28; CDR3 protein: CASSTLPGLAGGLVFTDTQYF; CDR3 DNA: TGTGCCAGCAGTACTCTACCGGGACTAGCGGGAGGCTTAGTATTTACAGATACGCAGTATTTT
D gene: -; clone size: once; J gene: TRBJ1-1; V gene: TRBV27; CDR3 protein: CASSLLSQQEAFF; CDR3 DNA: TGTGCCAGCAGTTTATTGTCACAGCAAGAAGCTTTCTTT
D gene: -; clone size: many; J gene: TRBJ1-5; V gene: TRBV18; CDR3 protein: CASSLDNSNSNQPQHF; CDR3 DNA: TGTGCCAGCTCGTTGGACAATAGTAATAGCAATCAGCCCCAGCATTTT
D gene: -; clone size: -; J gene: TRBJ1-1; V gene: TRBV12-3/TRBV12-4; CDR3 protein: CASSREANTEAFF; CDR3 DNA: TGTGCCAGCAGTCGCGAGGCGAACACTGAAGCTTTCTTT
D gene: TRBD2; clone size: -; J gene: TRBJ2-3; V gene: TRBV19; CDR3 protein: CASHRGRATDTQYF; CDR3 DNA: TGTGCCAGCCACCGCGGGAGGGCCACAGATACGCAGTATTTT
D gene: -; clone size: few; J gene: TRBJ2-5; V gene: TRBV6-5; CDR3 protein: CASSPGWTQYF; CDR3 DNA: TGTGCCAGCAGTCCCGGGTGGACCCAGTACTTC
D gene: -; clone size: -; J gene: TRBJ2-7; V gene: TRBV4-3; CDR3 protein: CASSSGLWYEQYF; CDR3 DNA: TGCGCCAGCAGCTCCGGACTCTGGTACGAGCAGTACTTC
D gene: -; clone size: -; J gene: TRBJ2-7; V gene: TRBV14; CDR3 protein: CASSLDLGQSYEQYF; CDR3 DNA: TGTGCCAGCAGCCTAGATCTAGGACAGTCCTACGAGCAGTACTTC
D gene: -; clone size: -; J gene: TRBJ2-1; V gene: TRBV29-1; CDR3 protein: CGVEPEKGSFYNEQFF; CDR3 DNA: TGCGGCGTTGAGCCTGAGAAGGGGTCGTTTTACAATGAGCAGTTCTTC
D gene: TRBD2; clone size: -; J gene: TRBJ2-2; V gene: TRBV11-2; CDR3 protein: CASRGVGGANTGELFF; CDR3 DNA: TGTGCCAGCAGGGGAGTTGGGGGGGCGAACACCGGGGAGCTGTTTTTT
D gene: -; clone size: many; J gene: TRBJ2-3; V gene: TRBV7-2; CDR3 protein: CASSLGRVPTDTQYF; CDR3 DNA: TGTGCCAGCAGCTTAGGTCGGGTTCCTACAGATACGCAGTATTTT
D gene: -; clone size: -; J gene: TRBJ2-1; V gene: TRBV13; CDR3 protein: CASSFGLPTANEQFF; CDR3 DNA: TGTGCCAGCAGCTTCGGTCTCCCTACAGCCAATGAGCAGTTCTTC